This is a list of T cell receptor beta chains from one sample in a study of blood T cell repertoires in COVID-19. Profiled with immunoSEQ multiplex PCR; TCRdb holds only in-frame clones, not every one. The repertoire holds 90,000 to 100,000 clones, with less than 90% as singletons. The specimen sequenced was peripheral blood. The receptors here all came from a man in his sixties or seventies with active or convalescent COVID-19. CDR3s include the opening cysteine and the closing phenylalanine or tryptophan. Fields, in order: D gene, clone size, V gene, J gene, CDR3 protein, CDR3 DNA. The D gene is left open where the match is weak. Rows give clone size only sometimes, using once, few, many, or a class for an expanded clone.

TRBD1,NA,TRBV29-1,TRBJ2-7,CSVPPRQGAPSEQYF,TGCAGCGTGCCCCCAAGACAGGGGGCGCCCAGCGAGCAGTACTTC
TRBD2,NA,TRBV7-6,TRBJ2-2,CASSSLTSGKKSGELFF,TGTGCCAGCAGCTCTTTGACTAGCGGGAAGAAATCCGGGGAGCTGTTTTTT
TRBD2,NA,TRBV19,TRBJ2-3,CASSILAADTQYF,TGTGCCAGTAGTATCCTAGCGGCAGATACGCAGTATTTT
TRBD2,NA,TRBV7-2,TRBJ2-5,CASSLAGTSGLSETQYF,TGTGCCAGCAGCTTAGCGGGGACTAGCGGGCTGTCGGAGACCCAGTACTTC
TRBD1,NA,TRBV7-2,TRBJ2-5,CASSPRTGEETQYF,TGTGCCAGCAGCCCTCGGACAGGAGAAGAGACCCAGTACTTC
NA,few,TRBV19,TRBJ1-4,CASRPTGTNEKLFF,TGTGCCAGTAGGCCTACAGGGACTAATGAAAAACTGTTTTTT
NA,NA,TRBV9,TRBJ2-7,CASSPRQESSYEQYF,TGTGCCAGCAGCCCTCGACAGGAATCCTCCTACGAGCAGTACTTC
NA,NA,TRBV3-1/TRBV3-2,TRBJ2-7,CASSHGTNTYEQYF,TGTGCCAGCAGCCACGGGACAAATACCTACGAGCAGTACTTC
TRBD2,NA,TRBV7-2,TRBJ2-3,CASSSSGTSGGRYTQYF,TGTGCCAGCAGCTCCTCCGGGACTAGCGGGGGGAGGTATACGCAGTATTTT
TRBD2,NA,TRBV2,TRBJ2-2,CASSGGASTGELFF,TGTGCCAGCAGCGGGGGGGCGAGCACCGGGGAGCTGTTTTTT
NA,NA,TRBV12-3/TRBV12-4,TRBJ2-3,CASSFEDTQYF,TGTGCCAGCAGTTTTGAGGATACGCAGTATTTT
NA,few,TRBV3-1/TRBV3-2,TRBJ1-2,CASSQDTAGDMGYTF,TGTGCCAGCAGCCAAGATACGGCAGGGGATATGGGCTACACCTTC
TRBD1,NA,TRBV5-4,TRBJ2-5,CASSTETGVWETQYF,TGTGCCAGCAGCACCGAGACAGGGGTGTGGGAGACCCAGTACTTC
NA,NA,TRBV2,TRBJ2-4,CASSSGNIQYF,TGTGCCAGCAGTTCCGGAAACATTCAGTACTTC
NA,NA,TRBV5-1,TRBJ2-1,CASSGGQYNEQFF,TGCGCCAGCAGCGGGGGCCAGTACAATGAGCAGTTCTTC
TRBD1,NA,TRBV18,TRBJ2-7,CASSPGGTGPEARNEQYF,TGTGCCAGCTCACCAGGCGGGACAGGCCCCGAAGCGAGAAACGAGCAGTACTTC
TRBD1,NA,TRBV6-5,TRBJ1-3,CASSYSKGAIGNTIYF,TGTGCCAGCAGTTACTCGAAGGGGGCAATTGGAAACACCATATATTTT
TRBD2,NA,TRBV11-3,TRBJ2-3,CASSPPGTSGVTDTQYF,TGTGCCAGCAGCCCCCCTGGGACTAGCGGGGTGACAGATACGCAGTATTTT
NA,NA,TRBV6-2/TRBV6-3,TRBJ1-3,CASSTDRILAPSGNTIYF,TGTGCCAGCAGCACGGACAGAATCCTCGCGCCGTCTGGAAACACCATATATTTT
TRBD1,NA,TRBV7-9,TRBJ1-1,CASSPQGGGLMNTEAFF,TGTGCCAGCAGCCCCCAGGGGGGAGGATTGATGAACACTGAAGCTTTCTTT
NA,NA,TRBV15,TRBJ1-3,CATSRVGGSGNTIYF,TGTGCCACCAGCAGAGTGGGGGGTTCTGGAAACACCATATATTTT
NA,few,TRBV19,TRBJ1-2,CASSDGRGGYTF,TGTGCCAGTTCGGACGGGAGAGGTGGCTACACCTTC
TRBD2,NA,TRBV5-1,TRBJ2-3,CASSVTSVGTDTQYF,TGCGCCAGCAGCGTGACTAGCGTAGGCACAGATACGCAGTATTTT
NA,NA,TRBV5-1,TRBJ1-6,CASSLVGGGNSPLHF,TGCGCCAGCAGCTTGGTAGGGGGTGGCAATTCACCCCTCCACTTT
NA,NA,TRBV7-2,TRBJ1-6,CASSSQPAGNSPLHF,TGTGCCAGCAGCTCCCAACCCGCGGGGAATTCACCCCTCCACTTT
NA,NA,TRBV4-2,TRBJ2-7,CASSLGLEGSYEQYF,TGTGCCAGCAGCCTGGGCCTAGAGGGCTCCTACGAGCAGTACTTC
NA,once,TRBV9,TRBJ2-5,CASSVSPEKETQYF,TGTGCCAGCAGCGTATCCCCGGAGAAAGAGACCCAGTACTTC
NA,NA,TRBV19,TRBJ2-5,CASSPRGETQYF,TGTGCCAGTAGTCCACGAGGGGAGACCCAGTACTTC
TRBD1,NA,TRBV19,TRBJ2-1,CASSVTGGFGYEQFF,TGTGCCAGTAGTGTTACAGGGGGGTTCGGCTATGAGCAGTTCTTC
NA,once,TRBV2,TRBJ2-1,CASTRPRDKQFF,TGTGCCAGCACCCGACCCCGGGACAAGCAGTTCTTC
NA,few,TRBV28,TRBJ1-6,CASSFQDSYNSPLHF,TGTGCCAGCAGTTTTCAGGATTCCTATAATTCACCCCTCCACTTT
TRBD1,NA,TRBV18,TRBJ1-5,CASSPGTGDQPQHF,TGTGCCAGCTCACCCGGGACAGGGGATCAGCCCCAGCATTTT
NA,NA,TRBV2,TRBJ1-2,CASSEAGRGDYGYTF,TGTGCCAGCAGTGAAGCGGGGAGGGGGGACTATGGCTACACCTTC
NA,NA,TRBV2,TRBJ1-2,CASRSDSDYGYTF,TGTGCCAGCAGATCAGACAGTGACTATGGCTACACCTTC
NA,NA,TRBV7-2,TRBJ1-2,CASSLAGQNYGYTF,TGTGCCAGCAGCTTAGCGGGACAAAACTATGGCTACACCTTC
TRBD2,NA,TRBV19,TRBJ2-1,CAISPGGPDNEQFF,TGTGCCATCTCCCCGGGGGGGCCGGACAATGAGCAGTTCTTC
NA,once,TRBV28,TRBJ2-3,CASSLPGGGTDTQYF,TGTGCCAGCAGTTTACCCGGGGGAGGCACAGATACGCAGTATTTT
NA,NA,TRBV24-1,TRBJ2-5,CATSDPRQAHQETQYF,TGTGCCACCAGTGATCCTCGGCAGGCACACCAAGAGACCCAGTACTTC
NA,NA,TRBV5-4,TRBJ2-2,CASSLVTANTGELFF,TGTGCCAGCAGCTTAGTAACGGCGAACACCGGGGAGCTGTTTTTT
NA,NA,TRBV9,TRBJ1-4,CASSGQPTNEKLFF,TGTGCCAGCAGCGGACAGCCAACTAATGAAAAACTGTTTTTT
NA,NA,TRBV12-3/TRBV12-4,TRBJ2-7,CASSSAYEQYF,TGTGCCAGCAGTTCTGCCTACGAGCAGTACTTC
NA,NA,TRBV5-5,TRBJ2-5,CASSRLGRQETQYF,TGTGCCAGCAGCCGCCTTGGGAGACAAGAGACCCAGTACTTC
NA,NA,TRBV9,TRBJ2-5,CASSVAGVVETQYF,TGTGCCAGCAGCGTAGCGGGAGTCGTAGAGACCCAGTACTTC
TRBD1,NA,TRBV7-9,TRBJ2-5,CASSPTGGPEETQYF,TGTGCCAGCAGCCCGACAGGGGGCCCCGAAGAGACCCAGTACTTC
NA,NA,TRBV7-8,TRBJ2-2,CASSPQTGYTGELFF,TGTGCCAGCAGCCCTCAGACTGGTTACACCGGGGAGCTGTTTTTT
NA,NA,TRBV12-3/TRBV12-4,TRBJ2-2,CASIPWGDGELFF,TGTGCCAGCATCCCATGGGGGGACGGGGAGCTGTTTTTT
TRBD1,NA,TRBV6-5,TRBJ1-3,CASSFGQGFGNTIYF,TGTGCCAGCAGTTTTGGACAGGGCTTTGGAAACACCATATATTTT
NA,NA,TRBV2,TRBJ2-2,CASDYSLTGELFF,TGTGCCAGCGATTATAGTCTAACCGGGGAGCTGTTTTTT
NA,NA,TRBV7-9,TRBJ2-2,CASSLEGARTGELFF,TGTGCCAGCAGCTTAGAAGGGGCTCGTACCGGGGAGCTGTTTTTT
TRBD1,NA,TRBV19,TRBJ2-7,CASSIQGAYEQYF,TGTGCCAGTAGTATACAGGGGGCCTACGAGCAGTACTTC
TRBD1,NA,TRBV6-2/TRBV6-3,TRBJ1-2,CASSDRGEGWLDGYTF,TGTGCCAGCAGTGACAGGGGCGAAGGCTGGCTCGATGGCTACACCTTC
NA,NA,TRBV10-3,TRBJ1-1,CAAGRDTEAFF,TGTGCCGCAGGGCGAGATACTGAAGCTTTCTTT
NA,NA,TRBV24-1,TRBJ1-3,CATIARLDSGNTIYF,TGTGCCACCATCGCCAGGTTGGATTCTGGAAACACCATATATTTT
NA,NA,TRBV6-6,TRBJ2-5,CASSYRTALQETQYF,TGTGCCAGCAGTTACCGGACAGCACTACAAGAGACCCAGTACTTC
NA,NA,TRBV7-9,TRBJ1-2,CASSLVGSRYGYTF,TGTGCCAGCAGCTTAGTGGGCAGCCGATATGGCTACACCTTC
TRBD1,NA,TRBV5-4,TRBJ2-7,CASSFGGQGIYEQYF,TGTGCCAGCAGCTTTGGAGGACAGGGAATTTACGAGCAGTACTTC
NA,NA,TRBV18,TRBJ2-3,CASSPPAGNTQYF,TGTGCCAGCTCACCACCGGCAGGGAATACGCAGTATTTT